The next 9 T cell receptor beta chains were all read from a single sample in a study of T-cell reconstitution after alpha-beta-depleted transplantation in children. During its preparation, the TCRbeta library received unique molecular identifiers. MiXCR was run by TCRdb on the PCR reads, yielding one entry per CDR3 protein. The table includes around 440,000 distinct CDR3 sequences, approximately 10% detected once. The specimen comprised PBMCs, sampled before TCRalphabeta/CD19-depleted stem cell transplant. Receptors were obtained from a child aged 2 to 10 with inherited bone marrow failure, due to receive a stem cell transplant.

This clonotype has a count of ten or more. The J gene is TRBJ2-3, the V gene TRBV4-3, with 10 bases fitting TRBD2. The CDR3 length is 18 residues. From germline, CDR1 is LGHNA and CDR2 YSLEER. V dropped 0 bases and J dropped 2; count of bases not matched to a gene: 8. Here the CDR3 reads CASSQDGFGLAVTDTQYF. The CDR3 region has the DNA TGCGCCAGCAGCCAAGATGGTTTCGGACTAGCGGTCACAGATACGCAGTATTTT.

This clonotype showed up many times. V and J are TRBV6-1 and TRBJ1-5; D is possibly TRBD1 (5 bases). CDR1 is MNHNS, CDR2 SASEGT, per germline. V lost 7 bases, J lost 6 bases, and 16 bases lay in between. The CDR3 runs to 14 residues. The DNA for the CDR3 is TGTGCCAGCACCGAAGGGGTGGAGAGTCAGCCCCAGCATTTT. This codes for CASTEGVESQPQHF.

This clonotype was seen repeatedly, ten times or more. This rearrangement joins TRBV27 to TRBJ2-1; 7 bases are shared with TRBD2. Per the germline V gene, CDR1 is MNHEY and CDR2 is SMNVEV (reference sequence). V lost 3 bases, J lost 7 bases, and 9 bases stayed unmatched. This CDR3 is 15 amino acids long. CDR3 sequence: CASSFGGGVGNEQFF. The CDR3, as DNA: TGTGCCAGCAGTTTTGGGGGAGGGGTTGGGAATGAGCAGTTCTTC.

This clonotype was detected ten times or more. The chain carries TRBV10-3 and TRBJ2-5; 10 nucleotides line up with TRBD1. Germline values: CDR1 ENHRY, CDR2 SYGVKD. Germline trimming cut 6 bases from V and 3 bases from J; bases unmatched to any gene: 4. CDR3 length: 14 amino acids. The CDR3, as DNA: TGTGCCATCAGCTCGACAGGGGGCGAAGAGACCCAGTACTTC. It encodes CAISSTGGEETQYF.

This clonotype showed up many times. The V call is TRBV18, the J call TRBJ2-1; 8 nucleotides match TRBD2. The CDR3 runs to 17 residues. V trimming: 4 bases; J trimming: 5 bases; junction bases outside the gene matches: 13. Germline V gene data show CDR1 as KGHSH and CDR2 as LQKENI. The CDR3 bases are TGTGCCAGCTCACGCAGACTTACTAGCGGTGAACACAATGAGCAGTTCTTC. Encoded protein: CASSRRLTSGEHNEQFF. Combining the CDR3 with reference TRBV18 and TRBJ2-1 gives the whole variable domain NAGVMQNPRHLVRRRGQEARLRCSPMKGHSHVYWYRQLPEEGLKFMVYLQKENIIDESGMPKERFSAEFPKEGPSILRIQQVVRGDSAAYFCASSRRLTSGEHNEQFFGPGTRLTVL.

This clonotype showed up many times. V and J are TRBV29-1 and TRBJ2-7, with 9 nucleotides matching TRBD1. The germline gives CDR1 SQVTM, CDR2 ANQGSEA. The CDR3 sequence is 11 residues long. Trimming cost V 7 bases and J 4 bases; bases outside gene matches: 2. DNA of the CDR3: TGCAGCGCAGGGACAGGGTACGAGCAGTACTTC. Translating it yields CSAGTGYEQYF.

This clonotype occurred a few times. This chain uses TRBV2 with TRBJ1-5; D possibly corresponds to TRBD1 (6 bases). V shed 1 base and J shed 7 bases, with 11 bases lying between them. CDR3 length: 14 amino acids. The germline CDR1 and CDR2 sequences are SNHLY and FYNNEI. Written as DNA, the CDR3 is TGTGCCAGCAGTGAAGTAGGGGGAAGACAGCCCCAGCATTTT. This sequence encodes CASSEVGGRQPQHF.

This clonotype was picked up many times. The chain is built from TRBV6-2 or TRBV6-3 and TRBJ1-5, with D tentatively TRBD1 (5 bases). Per germline, CDR1 MNHEY and CDR2 SVGEGT. The CDR3 is made up of 15 amino acids. V lost 0 bases to trimming and J lost 7 bases, with 13 bases between them. CDR3 region: CASSYSDPRGQPQHF. DNA for the CDR3: TGTGCCAGCAGTTACTCAGACCCGAGGGGACAGCCCCAGCATTTT.

This clonotype was seen at least ten times. The gene calls are TRBV5-1 and TRBJ2-2; D is ambiguous. Trimming pared 0 bases from V and 6 bases from J, leaving 6 bases between. There are 13 residues in the CDR3. Germline CDR1 is SGHRS and CDR2 is YFSETQ. The CDR3, as DNA: TGCGCCAGCAGCTTGGGAGGCCCCGGGGAGCTGTTTTTT. This sequence encodes CASSLGGPGELFF.